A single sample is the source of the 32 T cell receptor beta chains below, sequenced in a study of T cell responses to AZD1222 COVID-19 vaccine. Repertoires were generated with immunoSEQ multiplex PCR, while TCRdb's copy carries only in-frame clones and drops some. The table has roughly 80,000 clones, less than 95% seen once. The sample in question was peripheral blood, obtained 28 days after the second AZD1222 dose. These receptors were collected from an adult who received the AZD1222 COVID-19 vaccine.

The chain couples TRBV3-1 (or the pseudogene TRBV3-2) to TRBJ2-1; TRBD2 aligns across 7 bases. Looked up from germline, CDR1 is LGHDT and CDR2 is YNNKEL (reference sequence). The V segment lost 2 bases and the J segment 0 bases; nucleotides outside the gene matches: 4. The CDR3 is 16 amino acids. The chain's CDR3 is CASSQWGGSSYNEQFF. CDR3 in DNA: TGTGCCAGCAGCCAATGGGGGGGGAGCTCCTACAATGAGCAGTTCTTC.

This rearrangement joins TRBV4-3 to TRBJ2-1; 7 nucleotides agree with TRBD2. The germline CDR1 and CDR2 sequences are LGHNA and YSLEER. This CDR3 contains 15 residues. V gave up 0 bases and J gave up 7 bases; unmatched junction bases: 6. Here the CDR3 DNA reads TGCGCCAGCAGCCAAGAGGGGCGGGAGTATAATGAGCAGTTCTTC. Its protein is CASSQEGREYNEQFF.

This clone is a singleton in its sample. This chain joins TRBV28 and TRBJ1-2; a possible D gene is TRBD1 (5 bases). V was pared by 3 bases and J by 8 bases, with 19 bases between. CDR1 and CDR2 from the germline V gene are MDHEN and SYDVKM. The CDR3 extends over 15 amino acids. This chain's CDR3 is CASSLSRPGKDGYTF. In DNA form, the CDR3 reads TGTGCCAGCAGTTTGAGTCGTCCAGGGAAGGACGGCTACACCTTC.

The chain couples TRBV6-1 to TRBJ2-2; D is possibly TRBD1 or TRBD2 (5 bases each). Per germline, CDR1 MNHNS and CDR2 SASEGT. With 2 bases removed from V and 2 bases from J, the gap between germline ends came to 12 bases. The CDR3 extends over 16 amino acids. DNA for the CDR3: TGTGCCAGCAGTGAATTGGGGACGGCAAACACCGGGGAGCTGTTTTTT. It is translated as CASSELGTANTGELFF.

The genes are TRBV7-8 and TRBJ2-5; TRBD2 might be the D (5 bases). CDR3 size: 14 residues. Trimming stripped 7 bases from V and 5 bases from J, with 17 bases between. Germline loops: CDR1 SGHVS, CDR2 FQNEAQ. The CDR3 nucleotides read TGTGCCAGCACCCTTAGCGCGCCTCGGGAGACCCAGTACTTC. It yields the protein CASTLSAPRETQYF.

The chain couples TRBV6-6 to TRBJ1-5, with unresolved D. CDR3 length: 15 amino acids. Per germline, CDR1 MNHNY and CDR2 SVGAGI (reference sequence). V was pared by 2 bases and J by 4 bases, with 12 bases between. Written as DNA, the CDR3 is TGTGCCAGCAGTTACCCGGGAAGACCAAATCAGCCCCAGCATTTT. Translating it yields CASSYPGRPNQPQHF.

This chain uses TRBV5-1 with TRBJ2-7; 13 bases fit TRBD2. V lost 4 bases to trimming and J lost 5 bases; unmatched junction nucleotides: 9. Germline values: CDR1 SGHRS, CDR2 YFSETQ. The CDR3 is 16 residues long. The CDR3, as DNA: TGCGCCAGCAGCACTGGACTAGCGGGAGTTGGCGACGAGCAGTACTTC. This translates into CASSTGLAGVGDEQYF. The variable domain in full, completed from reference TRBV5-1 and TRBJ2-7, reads KAGVTQTPRYLIKTRGQQVTLSCSPISGHRSVSWYQQTPGQGLQFLFEYFSETQRNKGNFPGRFSGRQFSNSRSEMNVSTLELGDSALYLCASSTGLAGVGDEQYFGPGTRLTVT.

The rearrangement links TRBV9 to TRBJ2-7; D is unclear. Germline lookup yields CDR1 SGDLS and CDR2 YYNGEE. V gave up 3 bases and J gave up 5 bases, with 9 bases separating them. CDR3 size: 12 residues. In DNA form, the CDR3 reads TGTGCCAGCAGCGATATAGACGACGAGCAGTACTTC. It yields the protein CASSDIDDEQYF.

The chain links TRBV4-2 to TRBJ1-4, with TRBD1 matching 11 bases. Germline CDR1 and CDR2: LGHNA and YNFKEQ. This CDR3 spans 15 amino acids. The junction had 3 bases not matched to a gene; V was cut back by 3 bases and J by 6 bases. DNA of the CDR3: TGTGCCAGCAGCCATCCGGGACAGGGGGATGAAAAACTGTTTTTT. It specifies CASSHPGQGDEKLFF.

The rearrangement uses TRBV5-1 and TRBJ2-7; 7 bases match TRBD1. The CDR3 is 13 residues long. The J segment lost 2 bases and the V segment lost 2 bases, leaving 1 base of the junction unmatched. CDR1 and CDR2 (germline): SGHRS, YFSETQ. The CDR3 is CASSFQGAYEQYF. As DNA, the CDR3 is TGCGCCAGCAGCTTCCAGGGGGCCTACGAGCAGTACTTC.

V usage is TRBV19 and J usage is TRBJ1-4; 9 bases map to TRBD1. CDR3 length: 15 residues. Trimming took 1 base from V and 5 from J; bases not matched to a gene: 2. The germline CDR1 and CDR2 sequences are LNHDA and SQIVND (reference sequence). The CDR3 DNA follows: TGTGCCAGTAGTATAGCTGGGACAGGGAATGAAAAACTGTTTTTT. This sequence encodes CASSIAGTGNEKLFF. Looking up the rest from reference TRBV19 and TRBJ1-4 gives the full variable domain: DGGITQSPKYLFRKEGQNVTLSCEQNLNHDAMYWYRQDPGQGLRLIYYSQIVNDFQKGDIAEGYSVSREKKESFPLTVTSAQKNPTAFYLCASSIAGTGNEKLFFGSGTQLSVL.

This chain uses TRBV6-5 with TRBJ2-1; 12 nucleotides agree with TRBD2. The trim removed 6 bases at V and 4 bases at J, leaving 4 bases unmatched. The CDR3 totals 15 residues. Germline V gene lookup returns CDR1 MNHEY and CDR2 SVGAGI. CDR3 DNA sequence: TGTGCCAGCAGACGCACTAGCGGGGGGTACAATGAGCAGTTCTTC. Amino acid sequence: CASRRTSGGYNEQFF.

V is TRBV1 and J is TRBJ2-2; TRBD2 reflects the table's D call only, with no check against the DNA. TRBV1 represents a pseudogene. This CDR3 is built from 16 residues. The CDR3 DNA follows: TGCACCAGCAGCCAATGTCTAGCGGGAGAGTCCGGGGAGCTGTTTTTT. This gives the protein CTSSQCLAGESGELFF.

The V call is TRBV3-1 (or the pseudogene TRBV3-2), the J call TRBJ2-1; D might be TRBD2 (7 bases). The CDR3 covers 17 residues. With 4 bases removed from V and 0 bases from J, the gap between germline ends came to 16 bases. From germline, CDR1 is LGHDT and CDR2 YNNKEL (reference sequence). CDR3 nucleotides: TGTGCCAGCAGCCGGGGAGGGGGATTTGGCTCCTACAATGAGCAGTTCTTC. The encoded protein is CASSRGGGFGSYNEQFF.

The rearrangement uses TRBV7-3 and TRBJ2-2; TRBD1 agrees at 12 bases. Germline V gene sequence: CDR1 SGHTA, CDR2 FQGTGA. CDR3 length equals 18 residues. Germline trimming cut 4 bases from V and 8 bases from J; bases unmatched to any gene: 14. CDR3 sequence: CASSSSEPGTGGAGELFF. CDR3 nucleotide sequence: TGTGCCAGCAGCTCGAGCGAGCCGGGGACAGGGGGCGCGGGGGAGCTGTTTTTT.

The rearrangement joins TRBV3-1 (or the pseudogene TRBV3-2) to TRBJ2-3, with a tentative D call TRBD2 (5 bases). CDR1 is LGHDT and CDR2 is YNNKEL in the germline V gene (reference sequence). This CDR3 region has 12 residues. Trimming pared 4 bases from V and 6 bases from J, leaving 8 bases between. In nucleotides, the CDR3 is TGTGCCAGCAGCCTAGAGCGGGATACGCAGTATTTT. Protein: CASSLERDTQYF.

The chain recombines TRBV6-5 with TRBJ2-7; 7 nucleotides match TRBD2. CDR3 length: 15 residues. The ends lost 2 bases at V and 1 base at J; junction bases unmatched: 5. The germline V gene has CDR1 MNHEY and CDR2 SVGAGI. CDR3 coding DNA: TGTGCCAGCAGTTACACGGCGGGAGAATCCTACGAGCAGTACTTC. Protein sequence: CASSYTAGESYEQYF.

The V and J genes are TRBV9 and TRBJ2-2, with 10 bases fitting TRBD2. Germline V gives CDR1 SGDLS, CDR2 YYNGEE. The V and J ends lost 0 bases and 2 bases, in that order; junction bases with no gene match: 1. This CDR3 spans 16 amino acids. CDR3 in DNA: TGTGCCAGCAGCGTAGAACTAGCGGGAAACACCGGGGAGCTGTTTTTT. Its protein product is CASSVELAGNTGELFF.

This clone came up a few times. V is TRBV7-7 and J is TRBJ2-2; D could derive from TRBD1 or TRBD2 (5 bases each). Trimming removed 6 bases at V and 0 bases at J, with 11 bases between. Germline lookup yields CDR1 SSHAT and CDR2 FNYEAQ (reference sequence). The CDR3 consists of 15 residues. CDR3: CASSPGTANTGELFF. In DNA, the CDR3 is TGTGCCAGCAGTCCCGGGACGGCGAACACCGGGGAGCTGTTTTTT.

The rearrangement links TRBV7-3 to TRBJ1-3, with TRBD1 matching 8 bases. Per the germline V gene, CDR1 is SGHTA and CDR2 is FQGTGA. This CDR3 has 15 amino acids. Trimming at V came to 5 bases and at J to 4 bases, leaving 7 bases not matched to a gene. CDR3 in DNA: TGTGCCAGCAGCACCTCGGGACAGGAAGGAAACACCATATATTTT. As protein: CASSTSGQEGNTIYF.

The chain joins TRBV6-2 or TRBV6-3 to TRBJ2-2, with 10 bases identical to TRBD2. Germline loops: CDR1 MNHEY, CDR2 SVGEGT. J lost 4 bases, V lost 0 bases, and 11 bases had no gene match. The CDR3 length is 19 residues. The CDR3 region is CASSYSIRSGRARTGELFF. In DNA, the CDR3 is TGTGCCAGCAGTTACTCGATAAGAAGCGGGAGGGCCCGCACCGGGGAGCTGTTTTTT.

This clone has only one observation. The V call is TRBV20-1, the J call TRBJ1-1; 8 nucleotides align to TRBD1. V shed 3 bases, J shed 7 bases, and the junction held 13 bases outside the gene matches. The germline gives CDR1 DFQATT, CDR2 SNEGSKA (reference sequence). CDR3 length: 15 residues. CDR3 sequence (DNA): TGCAGTGCTAGTCGGAACGGCAGGGGGCCGGTTGAAGCTTTCTTT. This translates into CSASRNGRGPVEAFF.

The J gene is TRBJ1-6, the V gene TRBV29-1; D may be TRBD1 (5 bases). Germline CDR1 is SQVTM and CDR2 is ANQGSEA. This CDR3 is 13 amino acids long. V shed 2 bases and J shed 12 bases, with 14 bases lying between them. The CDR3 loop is CSVELTRRGPLHF. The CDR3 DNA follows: TGCAGCGTTGAACTCACCCGGAGGGGACCCCTCCACTTT.

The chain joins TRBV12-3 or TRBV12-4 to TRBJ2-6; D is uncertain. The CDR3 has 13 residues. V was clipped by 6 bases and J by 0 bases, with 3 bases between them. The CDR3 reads CASRRSGANVLTF. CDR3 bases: TGTGCCAGCAGGCGCTCTGGGGCCAACGTCCTGACTTTC.

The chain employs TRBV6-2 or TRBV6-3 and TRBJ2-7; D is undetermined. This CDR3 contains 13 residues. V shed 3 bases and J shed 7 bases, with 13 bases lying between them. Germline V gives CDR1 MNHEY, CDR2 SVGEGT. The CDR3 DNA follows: TGTGCCAGCAGTTATCTTCGGCAGCAAGAGCAGTACTTC. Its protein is CASSYLRQQEQYF.

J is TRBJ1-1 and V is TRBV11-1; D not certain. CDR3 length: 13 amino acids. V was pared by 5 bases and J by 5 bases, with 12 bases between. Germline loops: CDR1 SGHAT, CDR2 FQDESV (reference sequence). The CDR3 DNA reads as TGTGCCAGCAGCCGTCAGGAATGGACTGAAGCTTTCTTT. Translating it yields CASSRQEWTEAFF.

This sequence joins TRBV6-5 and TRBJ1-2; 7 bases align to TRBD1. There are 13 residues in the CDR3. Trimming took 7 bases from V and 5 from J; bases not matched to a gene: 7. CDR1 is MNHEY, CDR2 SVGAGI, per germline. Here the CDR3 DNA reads TGTGCCAGCACCACGGCAGGGGGGTATGGCTACACCTTC. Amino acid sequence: CASTTAGGYGYTF.

CDR3 in amino acids: CASSPTSGGTDEQFF. The CDR3 DNA follows: TGTGCCAGCAGTCCCACTAGCGGAGGGACGGATGAGCAGTTCTTC. The chain couples TRBV2 to TRBJ2-1; TRBD2 matches at 8 bases. V shed 5 bases, J shed 8 bases, and the junction held 11 bases outside the gene matches. The CDR3 extends over 15 amino acids. Germline V gene lookup returns CDR1 SNHLY and CDR2 FYNNEI.

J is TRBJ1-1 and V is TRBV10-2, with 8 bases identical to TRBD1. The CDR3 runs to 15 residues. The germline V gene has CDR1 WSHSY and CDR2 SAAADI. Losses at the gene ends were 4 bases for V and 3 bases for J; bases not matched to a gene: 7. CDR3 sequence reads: CASSGVRGPDTEAFF. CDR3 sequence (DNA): TGCGCCAGCAGTGGTGTCAGGGGGCCAGACACTGAAGCTTTCTTT.

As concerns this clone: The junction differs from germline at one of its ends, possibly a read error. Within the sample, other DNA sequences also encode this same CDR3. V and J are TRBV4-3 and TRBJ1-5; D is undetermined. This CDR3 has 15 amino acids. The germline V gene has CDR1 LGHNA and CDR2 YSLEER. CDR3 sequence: CASSQEREMVQPQHF. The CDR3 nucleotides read TGCGCCAGCAGCCAAGAAAGGGAGATGGTCCAGCCTCAGCATTTT.

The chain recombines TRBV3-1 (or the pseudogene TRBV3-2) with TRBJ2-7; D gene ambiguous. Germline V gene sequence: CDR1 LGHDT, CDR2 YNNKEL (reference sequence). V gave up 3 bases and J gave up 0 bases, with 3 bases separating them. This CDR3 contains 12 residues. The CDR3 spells CASSQASYEQYF. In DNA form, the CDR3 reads TGTGCCAGCAGCCAGGCCTCCTACGAGCAGTACTTC.

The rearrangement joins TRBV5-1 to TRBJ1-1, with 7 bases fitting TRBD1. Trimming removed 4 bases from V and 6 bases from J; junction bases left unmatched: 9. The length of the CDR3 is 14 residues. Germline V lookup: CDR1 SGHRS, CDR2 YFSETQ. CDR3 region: CASSQGTEGAEAFF. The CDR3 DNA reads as TGCGCCAGCAGCCAAGGGACAGAAGGGGCTGAAGCTTTCTTT.